The 27 T cell receptor beta chains below all came from one sample that was sequenced in a study of T cells in Graves' hyperthyroidism and ophthalmopathy. Amplification of TCR beta CDR3 regions used RNA as the template. A set of HTBI primers served as the primers for a first-round RT-PCR of the TCR CDR3. One entry per CDR3 protein results from TCRdb running MiXCR on the multiplex PCR reads. The sample contains about 290,000 distinct CDR3 sequences, about an eighth of which appear only once. Sequencing was done on a sample of blood. The origin of the receptors is a woman aged 30 to 39 with Graves' hyperthyroidism that later progressed to Graves' ophthalmopathy.

This clonotype was seen at least ten times. The chain combines TRBV6-2 or TRBV6-3 with TRBJ2-7, with 9 bases aligning to TRBD1. The V gene end was trimmed by 5 bases and the J gene end by 3 bases; junction bases not matched to a gene: 8. This CDR3 is 15 amino acids long. Germline CDR1 MNHEY, CDR2 SVGEGT. The CDR3 DNA sequence: TGTGCCAGCAGTCCGCCCGGGACAGGGCGCTACGAGCAGTACTTC. Translation gives CASSPPGTGRYEQYF.

As to this clonotype: Possible read error: a much larger clone is one base away. The rearrangement joins TRBV7-6 to TRBJ2-7; D is uncertain. In germline, CDR1 is SGHVS, CDR2 FNYEAQ. The CDR3 has 15 residues. The CDR3 loop is CTSSTAPGSPYEQYF. CDR3 DNA sequence: TGTACCAGCAGCACCGCCCCCGGGTCTCCCTACGAGCAGTACTTC. The full variable domain, in which reference TRBV7-6 and TRBJ2-7 provide the parts outside the CDR3, is GAGVSQSPRYKVTKRGQDVALRCDPISGHVSLYWYRQALGQGPEFLTYFNYEAQQDKSGLPNDRFSAERPEGSISTLTIQRTEQRDSAMYRCTSSTAPGSPYEQYFGPGTRLTVT.

In this sample, this clonotype turned up many times. The V call is TRBV5-6, the J call TRBJ1-1; no clear D gene. The CDR3 runs to 13 residues. The germline V and J ends were trimmed by 0 bases and 7 bases, with 10 bases remaining between them. CDR1 SGHDT and CDR2 YYEEEE come from the germline V gene. CDR3 coding DNA: TGTGCCAGCAGCTTGGCCATGGAGGTTGAAGCTTTCTTT. Its translation: CASSLAMEVEAFF.

The chain employs TRBV11-2 and TRBJ2-7; 10 nucleotides match TRBD2. This CDR3 has 15 residues. Per the germline V gene, CDR1 is SGHAT and CDR2 is FQNNGV. The junction had 4 bases not matched to a gene; V was cut back by 5 bases and J by 0 bases. CDR3 DNA: TGTGCCAGCAGCCCATCTAGCGGGGGCTCCTACGAGCAGTACTTC. Translation: CASSPSSGGSYEQYF.

This clonotype showed up many times. This chain connects TRBV7-3 to TRBJ2-3, with 7 bases aligning to TRBD1. The CDR3 loop spans 16 amino acids. V lost 6 bases, J lost 6 bases, and 15 bases stayed unmatched. The germline V gene encodes CDR1 SGHTA and CDR2 FQGTGA. CDR3 coding DNA: TGTGCCAGCAGTCAGACCGGGACAGAAACGTGGGATACGCAGTATTTT. It codes for CASSQTGTETWDTQYF.

As concerns this clonotype: A much larger clone lies a single base off, so this may be a read error. This rearrangement joins TRBV28 to TRBJ2-1; D not resolved. The V end lost 8 bases, the J end lost 9 bases, and 23 bases lay between the germline ends. Per germline, CDR1 MDHEN and CDR2 SYDVKM. CDR3 size: 15 residues. The CDR3 region has the DNA TGTGCCAGCGGTCCGTCTATGGGGTTCTGGACTGAGCAGTTCTTC. This encodes CASGPSMGFWTEQFF.

The table lists this clonotype with many counts. CDR3 region: CATSREREPVYEQYF. The CDR3 nucleotides read TGTGCCACCAGCAGAGAAAGGGAGCCGGTCTACGAGCAGTACTTC. The gene calls are TRBV15 and TRBJ2-7; the D gene is possibly TRBD2 (5 bases). The germline V gene has CDR1 LNHNV and CDR2 YYDKDF (reference sequence). This CDR3 has 15 amino acids. With 0 bases removed from V and 3 bases from J, the gap between germline ends came to 12 bases.

A few counts support this clonotype. The chain's CDR3 is CASSLNRGTDTQYF. In DNA, the CDR3 is TGTGCCAGCAGCTTAAACAGGGGCACAGATACGCAGTATTTT. The chain joins TRBV5-4 to TRBJ2-3, with a possible D match to TRBD1 (6 bases). Looked up from germline, CDR1 is SGHNT and CDR2 is YYREEE (reference sequence). The CDR3 is 14 residues long. With 2 bases removed from V and 1 base from J, the gap between germline ends came to 8 bases.

There are many counts of this clonotype. This sequence joins TRBV12-3 or TRBV12-4 and TRBJ1-1, with a tentative D call TRBD1 (6 bases). This CDR3 contains 14 residues. V gave up 6 bases and J gave up 0 bases, with 11 bases separating them. CDR3 residues: CASRLQGMNTEAFF. CDR3 DNA sequence: TGTGCCAGCAGATTACAGGGTATGAACACTGAAGCTTTCTTT.

This clonotype was counted a few times. This chain links TRBV9 with TRBJ2-2; 12 bases agree with TRBD2. V shed 3 bases, J shed 0 bases, and the junction held 6 bases outside the gene matches. The germline V gene encodes CDR1 SGDLS and CDR2 YYNGEE. This CDR3 region has 18 residues. In DNA, the CDR3 is TGTGCCAGCAGCGACCGACTAGCGGGAGAGTCGAACACCGGGGAGCTGTTTTTT. Translating it yields CASSDRLAGESNTGELFF.

The CDR3 region has the DNA TGTGCCAGCAGTTACTACGGACAGGACAATGAGCAGTTCTTC. Its translation is CASSYYGQDNEQFF. V gene TRBV6-2 or TRBV6-3 combines with J gene TRBJ2-1; 7 nucleotides match TRBD1. CDR1 and CDR2 from the germline V gene are MNHEY and SVGEGT. The CDR3 consists of 14 residues. After removal of 1 base from V and 5 bases from J, the junction contained 2 bases not matched to a gene.

The V gene is TRBV19, the J gene TRBJ2-2; D is unclear. CDR1 is LNHDA, CDR2 SQIVND, per germline (reference sequence). This CDR3 is built from 14 residues. Trimming stripped 6 bases from V and 3 bases from J, with 11 bases between. The CDR3 region has the DNA TGTGCCAGTAGGGTTACCTGGGACACCGGGGAGCTGTTTTTT. This encodes CASRVTWDTGELFF.

This clonotype appeared many times. V usage is TRBV30 and J usage is TRBJ1-1, with 7 bases fitting TRBD1. Per the germline V gene, CDR1 is GTSNPN and CDR2 is SVGIG (reference sequence). The junction had 10 bases not matched to a gene; V was cut back by 3 bases and J by 6 bases. The CDR3 consists of 14 residues. This CDR3 is CAWSWAGGVSEAFF. The CDR3 DNA reads TGTGCCTGGAGCTGGGCAGGGGGTGTGTCTGAAGCTTTCTTT.

The sample holds many counts of this clonotype. The chain carries TRBV28 and TRBJ2-5; TRBD1 might be the D (6 bases). Germline V lookup: CDR1 MDHEN, CDR2 SYDVKM. The CDR3 sequence is 13 residues long. The germline V and J ends were trimmed by 6 bases and 3 bases, with 11 bases remaining between them. CDR3 in amino acids: CASRRQVEETQYF. The CDR3 DNA follows: TGTGCCAGCAGGCGACAGGTTGAAGAGACCCAGTACTTC.

The V gene is TRBV4-3, the J gene TRBJ2-7, with 11 nucleotides matching TRBD2. The CDR3 extends over 15 amino acids. V was clipped by 2 bases and J by 7 bases; unmatched bases: 7. Germline assignment: CDR1 LGHNA and CDR2 YSLEER. DNA for the CDR3: TGCGCCAGCAGCCAATTAGCGGGAGGGCCAGGGGAGCAGTACTTC. Protein sequence: CASSQLAGGPGEQYF.

Ten or more counts support this clonotype. The V call is TRBV6-2 or TRBV6-3, the J call TRBJ1-1, with D perhaps matching TRBD1 (5 bases). CDR3 size: 17 residues. Looked up from germline, CDR1 is MNHEY and CDR2 is SVGEGT. V dropped 7 bases and J dropped 1 base, with 22 bases sitting between them. The CDR3 nucleotides are TGTGCCAGCACATCTCCGCGGGACCTCGGGAGGAACACTGAAGCTTTCTTT. Translating gives CASTSPRDLGRNTEAFF.

This clonotype has a count of ten or more. V is TRBV20-1 and J is TRBJ2-2; D is undetermined. The ends were cut back, 3 bases at V and 6 bases at J, with 17 bases in the middle. This CDR3 is 15 amino acids long. Looked up from germline, CDR1 is DFQATT and CDR2 is SNEGSKA (reference sequence). The CDR3 DNA reads as TGCAGTGCTAGCCCTTTTGAATGGTCCCCCGGGGAGCTGTTTTTT. Amino acids: CSASPFEWSPGELFF.

The table lists this clonotype with a few counts. This chain joins TRBV19 and TRBJ2-3; TRBD2 agrees at 11 bases. CDR1 is LNHDA, CDR2 SQIVND, per germline (reference sequence). V lost 0 bases to trimming and J lost 6 bases; unmatched junction nucleotides: 5. The CDR3 totals 16 residues. The CDR3, as DNA: TGTGCCAGTAGTATAGAACTAGCGGGAGTCGTGGATACGCAGTATTTT. This translates into CASSIELAGVVDTQYF.

A remark on this clonotype: A much larger clone differs by one base, so this may be a read error. This chain uses TRBV7-6 with TRBJ2-3; possibly TRBD1 for D (5 bases). The closer fit of TRBJ1-5 to the DNA end suggests the J call may be wrong. This CDR3 region has 15 residues. CDR1 SGHVS and CDR2 FNYEAQ come from the germline V gene. Written as DNA, the CDR3 is TGTGCCAGCGGCTCTAGCGGGACTAGCACAGATACGCAGCATTTT. Its protein product is CASGSSGTSTDTQHF.

This chain connects TRBV20-1 to TRBJ2-1; perhaps TRBD2 as D (5 bases). CDR1 is DFQATT, CDR2 SNEGSKA, per germline (reference sequence). Trimming left V 0 bases short and J 9 bases short, with 9 bases between. There are 12 residues in the CDR3. The CDR3 sequence: CSARDLASEQFF. As DNA, the CDR3 is TGCAGTGCTAGAGATCTAGCATCTGAGCAGTTCTTC.

This clonotype has more than one count but fewer than ten. J is TRBJ2-2 and V is TRBV6-2 or TRBV6-3; D gene unclear. Germline V lookup: CDR1 MNHEY, CDR2 SVGEGT. The CDR3 contains 13 residues. Trimming took 5 bases from V and 1 from J, leaving 5 bases between them. CDR3 protein: CASSDMNTGELFF. The CDR3, as DNA: TGTGCCAGCAGTGATATGAACACCGGGGAGCTGTTTTTT.

The genes are TRBV19 and TRBJ2-1, with 7 bases matching TRBD2. Germline assignment: CDR1 LNHDA and CDR2 SQIVND (reference sequence). This CDR3 spans 18 amino acids. Germline trimming cut 7 bases from V and 2 bases from J; bases unmatched to any gene: 17. The CDR3 DNA reads TGTGCCAGTATTAACTCCGGGGGTGCGGGAGACCCCTACAATGAGCAGTTCTTC. Its protein is CASINSGGAGDPYNEQFF.

The J gene is TRBJ2-7, the V gene TRBV19; D gene unclear. The CDR3 contains 12 residues. The germline V gene encodes CDR1 LNHDA and CDR2 SQIVND (reference sequence). The V end was cut by 6 bases, the J end by 5 bases, with 11 bases between. This CDR3 is CASRMGSNEQYF. The CDR3 DNA reads as TGTGCCAGTAGGATGGGGTCCAACGAGCAGTACTTC.

In its sample, this clonotype was seen many times. The rearrangement joins TRBV6-1 to TRBJ1-2, with D unclear. V was cut by 1 base and J by 3 bases, with 12 bases left in between. There are 15 residues in the CDR3. Per the germline V gene, CDR1 is MNHNS and CDR2 is SASEGT. The CDR3 sequence: CASSEELGWYYGYTF. CDR3 in DNA: TGTGCCAGCAGTGAAGAGCTGGGCTGGTACTATGGCTACACCTTC.

This clonotype has a count of ten or more. The chain employs TRBV20-1 and TRBJ2-7, with a tentative D call TRBD1 (6 bases). Trimming took off 5 bases at V and 7 bases at J, with 18 bases between the two ends. Germline V gene data show CDR1 as DFQATT and CDR2 as SNEGSKA (reference sequence). This CDR3 is built from 13 residues. This CDR3 is CSAETGWMGEQYF. CDR3 nucleotides: TGCAGTGCTGAGACAGGTTGGATGGGGGAGCAGTACTTC.

This clonotype was seen ten or more times. This rearrangement joins TRBV11-2 to TRBJ2-7; the match to TRBD2 covers 7 bases. This CDR3 contains 15 residues. J lost 2 bases, V lost 5 bases, and 9 bases had no gene match. Germline V CDR1 and CDR2: SGHAT, FQNNGV. The CDR3 coding sequence is TGTGCCAGCAGCCCCCTCCCGAGCGGGACCTACGAGCAGTACTTC. This codes for CASSPLPSGTYEQYF.

This clonotype was picked up a small number of times. The chain combines TRBV14 with TRBJ2-7; 7 nucleotides agree with TRBD2. Germline V gives CDR1 SGHDN, CDR2 FVKESK. With V trimmed by 4 bases and J by 1 base, 10 bases remained unmatched. This CDR3 comprises 16 residues. The CDR3 sequence is CASSPYGRESSYEQYF. The CDR3 DNA sequence: TGTGCCAGCAGCCCCTACGGGCGGGAGAGTTCCTACGAGCAGTACTTC.